A single sample is the source of the 13 T cell receptor beta chains below, sequenced in a study of regulatory T cells in long-lasting Graves disease. Time point defined: newly diagnosed GD, antithyroid drugs for less than 3 months. TCR sequences were obtained from RNA taken from PBMCs. Investigators prepared the TCR beta libraries by applying iRepertoire HTBI primers and Arm-PCR of CDR3 regions. MiXCR, run by TCRdb on the multiplex PCR reads, gives a single entry per CDR3 protein. This table holds 450,000 to 600,000 distinct CDR3 sequences, approximately 15% found once. The sample also formed part of further work on T cells in Graves' hyperthyroidism and ophthalmopathy.

This material consisted of peripheral blood mononuclear cells (PBMCs), taken at new diagnosis, from a patient treated with antithyroid drugs. These receptors all come from a man aged 25-45 years with Graves disease.

The chain uses TRBV12-3 or TRBV12-4 and TRBJ1-2, with D uncertain. This CDR3 comprises 12 residues. The V and J ends lost 6 bases and 6 bases respectively, with 11 bases between them. CDR3 loop: CASSPLGDGYTF. The CDR3 coding sequence is TGTGCCAGCAGCCCCCTTGGAGATGGCTACACCTTC.

This clonotype was observed at least ten times. The chain employs TRBV30 and TRBJ2-5; D is perhaps TRBD1 (6 bases). The CDR3 spans 15 residues. V lost 3 bases, J lost 5 bases, and 19 bases lay in between. Germline V gene data show CDR1 as GTSNPN and CDR2 as SVGIG (reference sequence). DNA for the CDR3: TGTGCCTGGAGCCTAGGGACATACTTTGAGGAGACCCAGTACTTC. Protein sequence: CAWSLGTYFEETQYF. Variable domain in full (rest from reference TRBV30 and TRBJ2-5): SQTIHQWPATLVQPVGSPLSLECTVEGTSNPNLYWYRQAAGRGLQLLFYSVGIGQISSEVPQNLSASRPQDRQFILSSKKLLLSDSGFYLCAWSLGTYFEETQYFGPGTRLLVL.

This clonotype was seen repeatedly, ten times or more. The junction does not match germline at one end; this may be a read error. This chain connects TRBV6-1 to TRBJ1-2, with D tentatively TRBD1 (6 bases). Germline CDR1 reads MNHNS; CDR2 reads SASEGT. CDR3 length equals 14 residues. The CDR3 reads CASSDTMTGYDYTF. CDR3 DNA sequence: TGTGCCAGCAGTGACACGATGACAGGCTATGACTACACCTTC.

The sample holds a few counts of this clonotype. CDR3 in amino acids: CASSQDNGGVYGYTF. The CDR3 DNA reads as TGCGCCAGCAGCCAAGACAACGGGGGAGTCTATGGCTACACCTTC. This rearrangement joins TRBV4-1 to TRBJ1-2, with D possibly TRBD1 on 5 matching bases. V was clipped by 0 bases and J by 4 bases, with 12 bases between them. This CDR3 has 15 residues. Germline-derived CDR1 and CDR2 are MGHRA and YSYEKL.

This clonotype was recorded many times. This chain joins TRBV24-1 and TRBJ2-1, with 8 positions matching TRBD2. The CDR3 contains 19 residues. J lost 6 bases, V lost 3 bases, and 18 bases had no gene match. CDR1 is KGHDR, CDR2 SFDVKD, per germline. CDR3 protein: CATSDSRGAPGLGFNEQFF. CDR3 nucleotide sequence: TGTGCCACCAGTGATAGTAGGGGGGCACCGGGACTAGGTTTCAATGAGCAGTTCTTC.

This clonotype was recorded many times. The chain carries TRBV5-1 and TRBJ2-1; TRBD1 matches at 8 bases. CDR3 length: 14 residues. CDR1 is SGHRS, CDR2 YFSETQ, per germline. J lost 0 bases, V lost 7 bases, and 3 bases had no gene match. CDR3 in amino acids: CASGTGISYNEQFF. DNA of the CDR3: TGCGCCAGCGGGACAGGCATCTCCTACAATGAGCAGTTCTTC.

The chain has TRBV24-1 and TRBJ2-5, with a weak D call TRBD1 (6 bases). V dropped 5 bases and J dropped 3 bases, with 9 bases sitting between them. The length of the CDR3 is 13 residues. The V gene's germline CDR1 is KGHDR and CDR2 SFDVKD. The CDR3 DNA sequence: TGTGCCACCAGTGGGACAGTAAAAGAGACCCAGTACTTC. Its translation is CATSGTVKETQYF.

Only a few counts were recorded for this clonotype. This chain joins TRBV20-1 and TRBJ1-4; D perhaps matches TRBD1 (6 bases). The germline gives CDR1 DFQATT, CDR2 SNEGSKA (reference sequence). The CDR3 is 14 residues long. Trimming removed 8 bases at V and 14 bases at J, with 27 bases between. In DNA form, the CDR3 reads TGCAGTACGCCTACAAAAACAGGGAGAGGCGGGCTGTTTTTT. Its protein is CSTPTKTGRGGLFF.

This clonotype appeared a few times. The CDR3 DNA reads as TGCGCCAGCAGCGAGGGACCGGCTTCCTACGAGCAGTACTTC. Protein product: CASSEGPASYEQYF. The gene calls are TRBV5-1 and TRBJ2-7, with D possibly called TRBD1 or TRBD2 (5 bases each). CDR3 length: 14 amino acids. V gave up 4 bases and J gave up 1 base, with 12 bases separating them. Germline V gene lookup returns CDR1 SGHRS and CDR2 YFSETQ.

Ten or more counts support this clonotype. The rearrangement joins TRBV6-1 to TRBJ2-3; maybe TRBD2 (5 bases). V lost 10 bases, J lost 2 bases, and 13 bases lay in between. Germline assignment: CDR1 MNHNS and CDR2 SASEGT. This CDR3 comprises 13 residues. CDR3 in DNA: TGTGCCACCGGAGGAGGTTCCACAGATACGCAGTATTTT. It yields the protein CATGGGSTDTQYF.

In its sample, this clonotype was seen many times. The chain joins TRBV12-3 or TRBV12-4 to TRBJ2-3, with unresolved D. V dropped 5 bases and J dropped 7 bases, with 13 bases sitting between them. CDR3 length equals 13 residues. As DNA, the CDR3 is TGTGCCAGCAGTCGTGTGGGCAGGAATACGCAGTATTTT. Translating it yields CASSRVGRNTQYF.

This clonotype was counted at least ten times. This rearrangement joins TRBV19 to TRBJ2-5; D ambiguous. Trimming took 3 bases from V and 5 from J, leaving 13 bases between them. Germline V gene lookup returns CDR1 LNHDA and CDR2 SQIVND (reference sequence). The CDR3 has 14 amino acids. DNA for the CDR3: TGTGCCAGTAGTATGCGCAATAGAGGCGAGACCCAGTACTTC. Residues: CASSMRNRGETQYF. Variable domain in full (rest from reference TRBV19 and TRBJ2-5): DGGITQSPKYLFRKEGQNVTLSCEQNLNHDAMYWYRQDPGQGLRLIYYSQIVNDFQKGDIAEGYSVSREKKESFPLTVTSAQKNPTAFYLCASSMRNRGETQYFGPGTRLLVL.

The chain has TRBV5-4 and TRBJ2-5; maybe TRBD2 (6 bases). With 1 base removed from V and 5 bases from J, the gap between germline ends came to 18 bases. CDR1 is SGHNT, CDR2 YYREEE, per germline (reference sequence). This CDR3 spans 16 amino acids. DNA for the CDR3: TGTGCCAGCAGCTTGCCCGGAGGGCCAATTAATGAGACCCAGTACTTC. Translation: CASSLPGGPINETQYF.